The rows below give T cell receptor beta chains drawn from one sample of a study of cytomegalovirus exposure and HLA in healthy donors. TCRdb keeps only in-frame clones here, not all; method: immunoSEQ multiplex PCR. Among about 90,000 clones listed, around 80% were seen once. The sequenced sample was PBMCs. These receptors all come from a man aged 25 to 40 in good health and CMV-seronegative. The CDR3 runs from the conserved cysteine through the conserved F or W. D genes are given only for firm matches. Where a row states a size, it is once, few, many or the class of an expanded clone; other rows omit it.

>TRBV4-2|.|TRBJ1-4|.
TGTGCCAGCAGTGACAGCTCTAATGAAAAACTGTTTTTT
CASSDSSNEKLFF
>TRBV5-1|.|TRBJ1-6|.
TGCGCCAGCAGCTTGGATACAGCGGGGAATTCACCCCTCCACTTT
CASSLDTAGNSPLHF
>TRBV5-1|.|TRBJ1-1|.
TGCGCCAGCAGCTTGGGTCACAGGGTAGACACTGAAGCTTTCTTT
CASSLGHRVDTEAFF
>TRBV4-2|TRBD2|TRBJ2-1|few
TGTGCCAGCAGCCAAGCTATTAGCGGGGGGGCGGTCCACAATGAGCAGTTCTTC
CASSQAISGGAVHNEQFF
>TRBV7-9|.|TRBJ2-7|.
TGTGCCAGCAGCGGGAGCGGTTCTCGCAGGAGCGAGCAGTACTTC
CASSGSGSRRSEQYF
>TRBV30|TRBD1|TRBJ1-4|.
TGTGCCTGGAGGGGACAGGGAAATGAAAAACTGTTTTTT
CAWRGQGNEKLFF
>TRBV4-1|TRBD1|TRBJ1-5|.
TGCGCCAGCAGCCAGGCCTCCGGGACAGGGGATTTCTTTCGGCAGCCCCAGCATTTT
CASSQASGTGDFFRQPQHF
>TRBV25-1|.|TRBJ1-6|.
TGTGCCAGCAGTGAATTGGGGGGGAATAATTCACCCCTCCACTTT
CASSELGGNNSPLHF
>TRBV7-6|.|TRBJ2-5|.
TGTGCCAGCAGCTTAGCGGGGGGTATGGAGACCCAGTACTTC
CASSLAGGMETQYF
>TRBV18|.|TRBJ1-1|.
TGTGCCAGCTCACCGGCCCTTACAGGGTTGGGCGCTTTCTTT
CASSPALTGLGAFF
>TRBV5-1|.|TRBJ1-5|.
TGCGCCAGCAGCTTGGGGGGGACAAGCAATCAGCCCCAGCATTTT
CASSLGGTSNQPQHF
>TRBV5-1|TRBD1|TRBJ1-5|few
TGCGCCAGCAGCTTGGGGTCGGGACAGGACCAGCCCCAGCATTTT
CASSLGSGQDQPQHF
>TRBV7-2|.|TRBJ1-4|.
TGTGCCAGCAGCCAGGGGAAGGAGAATGAAAAACTGTTTTTT
CASSQGKENEKLFF
>TRBV14|.|TRBJ2-2|.
TGTGCCAGCAGCCCGGGACTTAACACCGGGGAGCTGTTTTTT
CASSPGLNTGELFF
>TRBV19|TRBD2|TRBJ2-1|.
TGTGCCAGTAGTATCCCGGGACTAGCGGGGACGCCTTCCTACAATGAGCAGTTCTTC
CASSIPGLAGTPSYNEQFF
>TRBV5-6|TRBD1|TRBJ1-1|.
TGTGCCAGCAGCGTACCGGGACAGGGCCTAAACACTGAAGCTTTCTTT
CASSVPGQGLNTEAFF
>TRBV5-1|.|TRBJ2-3|.
TGCGCCAGCAGCTCGGACATGACCCGGGATACGCAGTATTTT
CASSSDMTRDTQYF
>TRBV6-6|TRBD1|TRBJ1-1|.
TGTGCCAGCAGTTACGGAACAGGGGGAATGATCACTGAAGCTTTCTTT
CASSYGTGGMITEAFF